This T cell receptor beta chain was sequenced during a study of cytomegalovirus exposure and HLA in healthy donors. Findings of the study overall: Highly shared sequence variants in one cluster were likely a sequencing artifact. In presence/absence analyses, roughly uniform sequencing depth across donors was assumed. Later analysis reportedly placed an Asian-associated ancestry cluster below the approximately 700-donor mean in N-insertions.

Per the germline V gene, CDR1 is LNHDA and CDR2 is SQIVND (reference sequence). V was pared by 0 bases and J by 6 bases, with 5 bases of the junction left unmatched. This CDR3 has 16 residues. At collection, donors were nominally healthy, but unrecorded immune exposures were probable. About this clone: Antigen unknown.

The PCR made use of 60 Vbeta and 13 Jbeta primers. Produced via immunoSEQ multiplex PCR; TCRdb's table is partial and in-frame only. The sample comprises 100,000 to 150,000 clones, 78% of which are singletons, and 1.4% to 1.5% rests with the top ten. This rearrangement joins TRBV19 to TRBJ2-7; 13 bases are a match to TRBD2. Material for sequencing was PBMCs. The source is a female donor in good health and CMV-seronegative. The CDR3 is CASSIEAGLAGAEQYF. CDR3 in DNA: TGTGCCAGTAGTATAGAGGCCGGACTAGCGGGAGCCGAGCAGTACTTC.